Shown below are 32 T cell receptor beta chains from a single sample sequenced in a study of T cell responses to AZD1222 COVID-19 vaccine. Only in-frame clones appear in the TCRdb table, and some are missing; sequencing was by immunoSEQ multiplex PCR. The sample consists of about 130,000 clones, more than 75% of them appearing once. This specimen was peripheral blood, taken on day 0 of AZD1222 vaccination. The source is an adult in good health.

CDR3 sequence reads: CASSARDRGTEAFF. Here the CDR3 DNA reads TGTGCCAGCAGCGCCCGGGACAGGGGCACTGAAGCTTTCTTT. The V call is TRBV3-1 (or the pseudogene TRBV3-2), the J call TRBJ1-1; 10 positions agree with TRBD1. Germline V gives CDR1 LGHDT, CDR2 YNNKEL (reference sequence). J was trimmed by 4 bases and V by 5 bases; bases with no gene match: 4. This CDR3 comprises 14 residues.

The chain employs TRBV7-2 and TRBJ2-5, with D tentatively TRBD2 (5 bases). The V gene's germline CDR1 is SGHTA and CDR2 FQGNSA. CDR3 length equals 13 residues. The ends were cut back, 4 bases at V and 8 bases at J, with 14 bases in the middle. In nucleotides, the CDR3 is TGTGCCAGCAGCTCCCGACCCGACTACACCCAGTACTTC. Amino acids: CASSSRPDYTQYF.

The J gene is TRBJ2-7, the V gene TRBV3-1 (or the pseudogene TRBV3-2); 15 nucleotides match TRBD2. Losses at the gene ends were 4 bases for V and 0 bases for J; bases not matched to a gene: 4. Germline assignment: CDR1 LGHDT and CDR2 YNNKEL (reference sequence). The CDR3 has 17 residues. CDR3 protein: CASSLGTSGGSSYEQYF. In DNA form, the CDR3 reads TGTGCCAGCAGCCTTGGGACTAGCGGGGGGAGCTCCTACGAGCAGTACTTC.

The J gene is TRBJ2-7, the V gene TRBV5-1; tentatively, D is TRBD1 (6 bases). Trimming left V 2 bases short and J 7 bases short, with 16 bases between. The CDR3 sequence is 14 residues long. The germline CDR1 and CDR2 sequences are SGHRS and YFSETQ. The CDR3 is CASSLQGMEWEQYF. The CDR3 nucleotides read TGCGCCAGCAGCTTACAGGGTATGGAGTGGGAGCAGTACTTC.

This clone appeared a single time. The V and J genes are TRBV6-2 or TRBV6-3 and TRBJ2-7; D is possibly TRBD1 (5 bases). CDR3 length: 15 amino acids. Germline V gene lookup returns CDR1 MNHEY and CDR2 SVGEGT. V was shortened by 6 bases and J by 9 bases, with 24 bases between the two germline ends. CDR3 protein: CASSRIPTLGLRQYF. CDR3 nucleotide sequence: TGTGCCAGCAGCCGAATCCCCACGTTGGGGCTGAGGCAGTACTTC.

The genes are TRBV7-9 and TRBJ2-7; D is undetermined. The germline V and J ends were trimmed by 4 bases and 0 bases, with 4 bases remaining between them. Germline V lookup: CDR1 SEHNR, CDR2 FQNEAQ (reference sequence). The CDR3 is 12 amino acids. CDR3 amino acids: CASSSYSYEQYF. For the CDR3, the DNA is TGTGCCAGCAGCTCATACTCCTACGAGCAGTACTTC.

The J gene is TRBJ1-2, the V gene TRBV30, with D uncertain. Germline V CDR1 and CDR2: GTSNPN, SVGIG (reference sequence). Between the trimmed V and J ends, which lost 4 bases and 5 bases, there was a span of 14 bases. The CDR3 contains 13 residues. CDR3 DNA sequence: TGTGCCTGGAAGGGAGGAACGAGATATGGCTACACCTTC. This codes for CAWKGGTRYGYTF.

J is TRBJ2-7 and V is TRBV5-1; 9 bases are shared with TRBD1. This CDR3 has 14 amino acids. Germline V lookup: CDR1 SGHRS, CDR2 YFSETQ. V shed 3 bases, J shed 6 bases, and the junction held 7 bases outside the gene matches. CDR3 DNA sequence: TGCGCCAGCAGCTGGGGACAGGGAAATCTCGAGCAGTACTTC. The encoded protein is CASSWGQGNLEQYF.

This chain links TRBV4-1 with TRBJ1-1, with 11 nucleotides matching TRBD1. CDR1 MGHRA and CDR2 YSYEKL come from the germline V gene. This CDR3 is 18 amino acids long. The V gene end was trimmed by 4 bases and the J gene end by 6 bases; junction bases not matched to a gene: 16. CDR3 loop: CASSLRDRGSGFRPEAFF. The CDR3 DNA reads TGCGCCAGCAGCCTGAGGGACAGGGGGAGCGGGTTTAGACCTGAAGCTTTCTTT.

This chain joins TRBV19 and TRBJ1-2, with D unclear. Between the trimmed V and J ends, which lost 7 bases and 6 bases, there was a span of 18 bases. The germline gives CDR1 LNHDA, CDR2 SQIVND (reference sequence). There are 14 residues in the CDR3. The CDR3: CASTFTTVGDGYTF. CDR3 in DNA: TGTGCCAGTACGTTTACTACAGTGGGAGATGGCTACACCTTC.

This rearrangement joins TRBV25-1 to TRBJ2-7; D is possibly TRBD1 (5 bases). Germline V gives CDR1 MGHDK, CDR2 SYGVNS. This CDR3 region has 11 residues. V was trimmed by 6 bases and J by 5 bases, leaving 8 bases between them. Here the CDR3 DNA reads TGTGCCAGCAGAGGGGTCCACGAGCAGTACTTC. It specifies CASRGVHEQYF.

V usage is TRBV7-2 and J usage is TRBJ2-7; D possibly uses TRBD1 or TRBD2 (5 bases each). Trimming pared 6 bases from V and 6 bases from J, leaving 21 bases between. Germline V CDR1 and CDR2: SGHTA, FQGNSA. The CDR3 spans 15 residues. The CDR3 here is CASRRDGLASGEQYF. CDR3 DNA sequence: TGTGCCAGCAGAAGGGACGGTCTAGCATCCGGCGAGCAGTACTTC.

This chain joins TRBV11-2 and TRBJ2-3; the match to TRBD2 covers 14 bases. V dropped 3 bases and J dropped 5; count of bases not matched to a gene: 7. The CDR3 length is 17 residues. Germline V gene lookup returns CDR1 SGHAT and CDR2 FQNNGV. The CDR3 reads CASSFPGLAGAGDTQYF. The CDR3 DNA follows: TGTGCCAGCAGCTTCCCGGGACTAGCGGGAGCTGGAGATACGCAGTATTTT. Based on the CDR3 plus reference TRBV11-2 and TRBJ2-3, the full variable domain is EAGVAQSPRYKIIEKRQSVAFWCNPISGHATLYWYQQILGQGPKLLIQFQNNGVVDDSQLPKDRFSAERLKGVDSTLKIQPAKLEDSAVYLCASSFPGLAGAGDTQYFGPGTRLTVL.

The chain is built from TRBV6-6 and TRBJ2-7, with TRBD2 matching over 8 bases. Unmatched junction bases numbered 9, after V lost 7 bases and J lost 4 bases. There are 14 residues in the CDR3. The germline V gene encodes CDR1 MNHNY and CDR2 SVGAGI (reference sequence). CDR3 DNA: TGTGCCAGCACCTTGGGGGCGGGGGGTTACGAGCAGTACTTC. This translates into CASTLGAGGYEQYF.

The genes are TRBV5-1 and TRBJ2-1; D tentatively fits TRBD1 or TRBD2 (5 bases each). Between the trimmed V and J ends, which lost 0 bases and 8 bases, there was a span of 12 bases. Looked up from germline, CDR1 is SGHRS and CDR2 is YFSETQ. CDR3 length: 14 residues. CDR3 DNA: TGCGCCAGCAGCTTGGGCTTGGGGGTCGATGAGCAGTTCTTC. Its translation is CASSLGLGVDEQFF. Using reference TRBV5-1 and TRBJ2-1 for the parts outside the CDR3, the full variable domain is KAGVTQTPRYLIKTRGQQVTLSCSPISGHRSVSWYQQTPGQGLQFLFEYFSETQRNKGNFPGRFSGRQFSNSRSEMNVSTLELGDSALYLCASSLGLGVDEQFFGPGTRLTVL.

This rearrangement joins TRBV23-1 to TRBJ2-7, with TRBD1 matching 9 bases. TRBV23-1 is flagged as an ORF with uncertain function. CDR3 size: 17 residues. V was clipped by 3 bases and J by 2 bases; unmatched bases: 11. CDR3 nucleotide sequence: TGCGCCAGCAGTCATCTCCGGGACAGGGTCGGGGCCTACGAGCAGTACTTC. This encodes CASSHLRDRVGAYEQYF.

The CDR3: CASSLALPFSGNTIYF. The CDR3 nucleotides are TGTGCCAGCAGCTTAGCCTTGCCATTCTCTGGAAACACCATATATTTT. This chain links TRBV7-9 with TRBJ1-3; D is ambiguous. Germline lookup yields CDR1 SEHNR and CDR2 FQNEAQ (reference sequence). There are 16 residues in the CDR3. The V end was cut by 0 bases, the J end by 0 bases, with 9 bases between.

J is TRBJ1-3 and V is TRBV5-1, with a weak D call TRBD1 (6 bases). Between the trimmed V and J ends, which lost 5 bases and 3 bases, there was a span of 12 bases. From germline, CDR1 is SGHRS and CDR2 YFSETQ. This CDR3 has 14 amino acids. The CDR3 DNA reads as TGCGCCAGCAGTCGGGGGGCAGATGGAAACACCATATATTTT. It codes for CASSRGADGNTIYF.

V and J are TRBV3-1 (or the pseudogene TRBV3-2) and TRBJ1-1; D remains ambiguous. With 5 bases removed from V and 0 bases from J, the gap between germline ends came to 10 bases. The CDR3 extends over 14 amino acids. Germline values: CDR1 LGHDT, CDR2 YNNKEL (reference sequence). The CDR3 loop is CASSFRGMNTEAFF. DNA of the CDR3: TGTGCCAGCAGCTTCCGGGGTATGAACACTGAAGCTTTCTTT.

The chain joins TRBV5-1 to TRBJ1-1, with 8 bases identical to TRBD1. Germline values: CDR1 SGHRS, CDR2 YFSETQ. V lost 5 bases and J lost 1; bases outside the gene matches: 4. The CDR3 consists of 14 residues. The CDR3 region is CASSSQGANTEAFF. CDR3 sequence (DNA): TGCGCCAGCAGTTCCCAGGGGGCGAACACTGAAGCTTTCTTT.

The chain uses TRBV7-2 and TRBJ2-1, with 10 positions matching TRBD2. Trimming took 5 bases from V and 1 from J; bases not matched to a gene: 8. Germline-derived CDR1 and CDR2 are SGHTA and FQGNSA. The CDR3 spans 17 residues. CDR3 sequence reads: CASSRISGGSSYNEQFF. CDR3 DNA sequence: TGTGCCAGCAGCCGTATTAGCGGGGGGTCTTCCTACAATGAGCAGTTCTTC.

This rearrangement joins TRBV3-1 (or the pseudogene TRBV3-2) to TRBJ1-6, with D possibly being TRBD1 (5 bases). CDR1 and CDR2 from the germline V gene are LGHDT and YNNKEL (reference sequence). CDR3 length: 14 amino acids. V lost 4 bases and J 8 bases, leaving 12 bases between the germline ends. CDR3 nucleotides: TGTGCCAGCAGCCCAGGGTTGCAACATTCACCCCTCCACTTT. The encoded protein is CASSPGLQHSPLHF.

The V call is TRBV5-5, the J call TRBJ2-7; D is possibly TRBD2 (6 bases). Germline loops: CDR1 SGHKS, CDR2 YYEKEE (reference sequence). Trimming stripped 0 bases from V and 4 bases from J, with 8 bases between. The CDR3 has 13 amino acids. CDR3: CASSLGDFYEQYF. The DNA for the CDR3 is TGTGCCAGCAGCTTGGGGGACTTTTACGAGCAGTACTTC. The complete variable domain, with remaining parts taken from reference TRBV5-5 and TRBJ2-7, reads DAGVTQSPTHLIKTRGQQVTLRCSPISGHKSVSWYQQVLGQGPQFIFQYYEKEERGRGNFPDRFSARQFPNYSSELNVNALLLGDSALYLCASSLGDFYEQYFGPGTRLTVT.

The chain recombines TRBV10-3 with TRBJ2-3; 8 nucleotides line up with TRBD1. V was pared by 4 bases and J by 1 base, with 4 bases of the junction left unmatched. This CDR3 has 15 amino acids. Germline V gene lookup returns CDR1 ENHRY and CDR2 SYGVKD. The CDR3 nucleotides read TGTGCCATCAGTGGACAGGGGATTGGCACAGATACGCAGTATTTT. Its translation is CAISGQGIGTDTQYF.

The chain employs TRBV12-3 or TRBV12-4 and TRBJ2-1; 11 positions agree with TRBD2. V shed 7 bases, J shed 8 bases, and the junction held 4 bases outside the gene matches. CDR3 length: 13 residues. In nucleotides, the CDR3 is TGTGCCAGCAAGACTAGCGGGAAGGATGAGCAGTTCTTC. This translates into CASKTSGKDEQFF.

This chain links TRBV5-1 with TRBJ1-1, with D uncertain. The CDR3 totals 14 residues. Trimming left V 4 bases short and J 9 bases short, with 19 bases between. CDR1 SGHRS and CDR2 YFSETQ come from the germline V gene. As DNA, the CDR3 is TGCGCCAGCAGCCCCCTCGAGGTCGGGCGCCAAGCTTTCTTT. Translating gives CASSPLEVGRQAFF.

V gene TRBV5-1 combines with J gene TRBJ1-4, with 8 nucleotides matching TRBD1. The CDR3 is 15 residues long. Germline V gene data show CDR1 as SGHRS and CDR2 as YFSETQ. Losses at the gene ends were 4 bases for V and 4 bases for J; bases not matched to a gene: 6. The CDR3 nucleotides read TGCGCCAGCAGCACCGGGACAGGAGATAATGAAAAACTGTTTTTT. It specifies CASSTGTGDNEKLFF.

This clone was seen only once. Here the CDR3 reads CASSQRRDQYF. For the CDR3, the DNA is TGTGCCAGCAGCCAACGGAGGGACCAGTACTTC. This chain uses TRBV3-1 (or the pseudogene TRBV3-2) with TRBJ2-5, with D tentatively TRBD2 (6 bases). Germline V CDR1 and CDR2: LGHDT, YNNKEL (reference sequence). The CDR3 length is 11 residues. With 2 bases removed from V and 10 bases from J, the gap between germline ends came to 8 bases.

CDR3 protein: CASSLDIGLGNYEQYF. In DNA, the CDR3 is TGCGCCAGCAGCTTGGATATAGGACTAGGGAACTACGAGCAGTACTTC. The chain uses TRBV5-1 and TRBJ2-7; 7 nucleotides agree with TRBD2. Germline V gene data show CDR1 as SGHRS and CDR2 as YFSETQ. V dropped 0 bases and J dropped 3; count of bases not matched to a gene: 9. CDR3 length: 16 amino acids.

The V and J genes are TRBV5-4 and TRBJ2-2, with TRBD1 matching 8 bases. CDR3 length equals 16 residues. Germline-derived CDR1 and CDR2 are SGHNT and YYREEE (reference sequence). Unmatched junction bases numbered 6, after V lost 1 base and J lost 4 bases. This CDR3 reads CASSLLDRGLTGELFF. In nucleotides, the CDR3 is TGTGCCAGCAGCTTGCTCGACAGGGGCCTCACCGGGGAGCTGTTTTTT. The full variable domain, completed using reference TRBV5-4 and TRBJ2-2, is ETGVTQSPTHLIKTRGQQVTLRCSSQSGHNTVSWYQQALGQGPQFIFQYYREEENGRGNFPPRFSGLQFPNYSSELNVNALELDDSALYLCASSLLDRGLTGELFFGEGSRLTVL.

The J gene is TRBJ2-2, the V gene TRBV9, with D tentatively TRBD1 or TRBD2 (5 bases each). Germline-derived CDR1 and CDR2 are SGDLS and YYNGEE. The ends were cut back, 3 bases at V and 0 bases at J, with 12 bases in the middle. This CDR3 is built from 16 residues. In DNA, the CDR3 is TGTGCCAGCAGCGAGAGAGGGGACGCGAACACCGGGGAGCTGTTTTTT. Encoded protein: CASSERGDANTGELFF. Full variable domain (missing parts from reference TRBV9 and TRBJ2-2): DSGVTQTPKHLITATGQRVTLRCSPRSGDLSVYWYQQSLDQGLQFLIQYYNGEERAKGNILERFSAQQFPDLHSELNLSSLELGDSALYFCASSERGDANTGELFFGEGSRLTVL.

This chain links TRBV6-2 or TRBV6-3 with TRBJ1-5, with TRBD1 matching 8 bases. CDR3 size: 17 residues. Germline V gene sequence: CDR1 MNHEY, CDR2 SVGEGT. V gave up 4 bases and J gave up 3 bases; unmatched junction bases: 11. This CDR3 is CASSSVSGTGTNQPQHF. DNA for the CDR3: TGTGCCAGCAGTTCTGTATCCGGGACAGGAACCAATCAGCCCCAGCATTTT.